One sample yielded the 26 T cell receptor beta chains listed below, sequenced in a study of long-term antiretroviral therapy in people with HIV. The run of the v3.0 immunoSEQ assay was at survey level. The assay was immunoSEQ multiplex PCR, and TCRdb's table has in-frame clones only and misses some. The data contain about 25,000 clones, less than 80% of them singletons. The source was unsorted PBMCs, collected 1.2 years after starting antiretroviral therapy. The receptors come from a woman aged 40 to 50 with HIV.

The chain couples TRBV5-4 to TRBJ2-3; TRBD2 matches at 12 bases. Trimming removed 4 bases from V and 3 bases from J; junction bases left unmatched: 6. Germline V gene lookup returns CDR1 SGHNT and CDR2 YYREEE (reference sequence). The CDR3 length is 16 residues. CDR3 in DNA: TGTGCCAGCAGCCTGGGACTAGCGGGTTTTACAGATACGCAGTATTTT. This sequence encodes CASSLGLAGFTDTQYF. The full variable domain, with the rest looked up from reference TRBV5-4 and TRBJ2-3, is ETGVTQSPTHLIKTRGQQVTLRCSSQSGHNTVSWYQQALGQGPQFIFQYYREEENGRGNFPPRFSGLQFPNYSSELNVNALELDDSALYLCASSLGLAGFTDTQYFGPGTRLTVL.

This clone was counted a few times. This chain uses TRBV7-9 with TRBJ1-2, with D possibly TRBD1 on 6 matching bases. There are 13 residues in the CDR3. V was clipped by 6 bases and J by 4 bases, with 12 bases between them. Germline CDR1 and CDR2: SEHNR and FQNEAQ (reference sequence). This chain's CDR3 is CASRLLTGYGYTF. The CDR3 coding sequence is TGTGCCAGCAGACTCCTGACAGGCTATGGCTACACCTTC.

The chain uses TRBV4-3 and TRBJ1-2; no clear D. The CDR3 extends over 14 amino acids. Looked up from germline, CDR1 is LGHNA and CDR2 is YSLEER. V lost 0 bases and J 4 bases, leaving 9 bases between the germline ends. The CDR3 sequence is CASSQDPGFYGYTF. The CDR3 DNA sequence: TGCGCCAGCAGCCAAGATCCGGGTTTCTATGGCTACACCTTC.

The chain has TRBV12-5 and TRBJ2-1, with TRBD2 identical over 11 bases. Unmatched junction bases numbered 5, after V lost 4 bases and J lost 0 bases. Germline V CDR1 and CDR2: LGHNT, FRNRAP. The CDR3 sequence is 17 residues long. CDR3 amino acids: CASGYGLAGNSYNEQFF. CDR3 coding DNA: TGTGCTAGTGGTTACGGACTAGCGGGTAACTCCTACAATGAGCAGTTCTTC.

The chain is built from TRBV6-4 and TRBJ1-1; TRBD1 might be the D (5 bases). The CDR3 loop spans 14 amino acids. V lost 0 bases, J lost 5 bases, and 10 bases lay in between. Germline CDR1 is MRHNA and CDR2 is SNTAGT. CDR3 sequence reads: CASSDSSRGTEAFF. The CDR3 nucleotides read TGTGCCAGCAGTGACTCAAGCCGGGGGACTGAAGCTTTCTTT.

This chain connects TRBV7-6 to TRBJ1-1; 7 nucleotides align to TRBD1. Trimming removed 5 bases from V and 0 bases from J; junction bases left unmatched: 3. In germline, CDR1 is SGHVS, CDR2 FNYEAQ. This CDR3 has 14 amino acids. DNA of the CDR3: TGTGCCAGCAGCGCAGGGGGTATGAACACTGAAGCTTTCTTT. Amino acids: CASSAGGMNTEAFF.

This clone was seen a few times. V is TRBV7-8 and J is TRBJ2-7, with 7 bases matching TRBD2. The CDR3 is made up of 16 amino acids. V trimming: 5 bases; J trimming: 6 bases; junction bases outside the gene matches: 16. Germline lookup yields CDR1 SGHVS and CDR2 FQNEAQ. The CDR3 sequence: CASSLDGGTGRGEQYF. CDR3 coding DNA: TGTGCCAGCAGCCTCGACGGGGGGACTGGGAGGGGCGAGCAGTACTTC.

The CDR3 reads CASSFPETSGRSLEQFF. The CDR3 DNA reads as TGTGCCAGCAGCTTTCCGGAGACTAGCGGGAGGAGTCTTGAGCAGTTCTTC. The gene calls are TRBV7-4 and TRBJ2-1; 13 bases are a match to TRBD2. This CDR3 comprises 17 residues. After removal of 3 bases from V and 9 bases from J, the junction contained 11 bases not matched to a gene. Germline CDR1 reads SGHVT; CDR2 reads SQSDAQ.

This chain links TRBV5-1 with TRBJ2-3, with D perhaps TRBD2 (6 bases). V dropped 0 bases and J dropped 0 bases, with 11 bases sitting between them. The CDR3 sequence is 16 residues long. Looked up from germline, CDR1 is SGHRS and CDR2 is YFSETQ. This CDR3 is CASSLELRGSTDTQYF. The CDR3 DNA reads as TGCGCCAGCAGCTTGGAGTTGCGGGGTAGCACAGATACGCAGTATTTT.

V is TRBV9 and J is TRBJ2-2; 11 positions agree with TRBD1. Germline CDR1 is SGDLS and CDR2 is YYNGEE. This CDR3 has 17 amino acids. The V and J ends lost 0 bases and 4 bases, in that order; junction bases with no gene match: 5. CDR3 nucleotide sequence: TGTGCCAGCAGCGTAGGGACAGGGGGCGCTTCCACCGGGGAGCTGTTTTTT. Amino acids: CASSVGTGGASTGELFF.

This CDR3 is CASSFGTTGEQYF. In DNA form, the CDR3 reads TGTGCCAGCAGCTTCGGCACGACGGGCGAGCAGTACTTC. The V and J genes are TRBV5-6 and TRBJ2-7; D ambiguous. With 2 bases removed from V and 6 bases from J, the gap between germline ends came to 12 bases. There are 13 residues in the CDR3. Per the germline V gene, CDR1 is SGHDT and CDR2 is YYEEEE.

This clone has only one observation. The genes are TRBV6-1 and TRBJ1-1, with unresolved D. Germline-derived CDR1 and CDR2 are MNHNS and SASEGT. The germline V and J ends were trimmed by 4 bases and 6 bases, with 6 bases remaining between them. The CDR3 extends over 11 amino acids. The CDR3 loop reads CASSVVSEAFF. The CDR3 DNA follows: TGTGCCAGCAGTGTCGTCTCTGAAGCTTTCTTT.

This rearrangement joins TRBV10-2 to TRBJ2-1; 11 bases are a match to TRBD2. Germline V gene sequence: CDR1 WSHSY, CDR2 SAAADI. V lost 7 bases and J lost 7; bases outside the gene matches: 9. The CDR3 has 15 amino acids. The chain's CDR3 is CASKIRTSGLNEQFF. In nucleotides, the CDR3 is TGCGCCAGCAAGATAAGGACTAGCGGGCTAAATGAGCAGTTCTTC.

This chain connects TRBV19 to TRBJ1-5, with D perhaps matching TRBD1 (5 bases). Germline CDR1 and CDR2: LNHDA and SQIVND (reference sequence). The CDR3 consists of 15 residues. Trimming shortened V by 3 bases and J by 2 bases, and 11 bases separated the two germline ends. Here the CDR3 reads CASSIGQGGNQPQHF. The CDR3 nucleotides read TGTGCCAGTAGTATTGGCCAGGGTGGCAATCAGCCCCAGCATTTT.

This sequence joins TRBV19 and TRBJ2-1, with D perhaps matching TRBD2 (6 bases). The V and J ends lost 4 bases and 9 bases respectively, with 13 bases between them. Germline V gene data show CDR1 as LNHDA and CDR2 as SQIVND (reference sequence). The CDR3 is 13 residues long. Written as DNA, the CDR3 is TGTGCCAGTAGTAGCACTAGCTTGGGTGAGCAGTTCTTC. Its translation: CASSSTSLGEQFF. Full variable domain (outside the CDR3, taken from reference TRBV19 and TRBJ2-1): DGGITQSPKYLFRKEGQNVTLSCEQNLNHDAMYWYRQDPGQGLRLIYYSQIVNDFQKGDIAEGYSVSREKKESFPLTVTSAQKNPTAFYLCASSSTSLGEQFFGPGTRLTVL.

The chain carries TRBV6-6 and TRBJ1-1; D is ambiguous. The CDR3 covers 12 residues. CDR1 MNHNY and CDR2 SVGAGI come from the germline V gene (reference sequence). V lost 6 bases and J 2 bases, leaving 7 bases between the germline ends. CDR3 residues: CASRALNTEAFF. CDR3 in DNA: TGTGCCAGCAGGGCACTCAACACTGAAGCTTTCTTT.

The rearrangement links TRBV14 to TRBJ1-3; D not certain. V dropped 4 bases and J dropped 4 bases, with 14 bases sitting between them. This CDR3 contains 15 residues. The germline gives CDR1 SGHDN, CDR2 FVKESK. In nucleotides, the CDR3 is TGTGCCAGCAGCCTAGTAGCAGCCTGGGGAAACACCATATATTTT. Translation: CASSLVAAWGNTIYF.

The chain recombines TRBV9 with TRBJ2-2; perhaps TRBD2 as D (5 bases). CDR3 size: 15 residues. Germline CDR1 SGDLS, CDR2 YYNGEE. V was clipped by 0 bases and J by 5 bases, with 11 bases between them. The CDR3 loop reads CASSVGRPGTGELFF. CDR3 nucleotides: TGTGCCAGCAGCGTAGGGAGGCCGGGAACCGGGGAGCTGTTTTTT.

The CDR3 DNA is TGTGCCAGCTATTACGAGTTTAGCAATCAGCCCCAGCATTTT. It specifies CASYYEFSNQPQHF. The genes are TRBV6-5 and TRBJ1-5; no clear D. Per the germline V gene, CDR1 is MNHEY and CDR2 is SVGAGI. The CDR3 spans 14 residues. V dropped 8 bases and J dropped 0 bases, with 11 bases sitting between them.

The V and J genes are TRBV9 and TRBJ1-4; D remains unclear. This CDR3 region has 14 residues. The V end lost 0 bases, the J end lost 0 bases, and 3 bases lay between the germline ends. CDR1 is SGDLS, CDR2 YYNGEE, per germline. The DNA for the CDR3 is TGTGCCAGCAGCGTAGCTGCAACTAATGAAAAACTGTTTTTT. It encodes CASSVAATNEKLFF.

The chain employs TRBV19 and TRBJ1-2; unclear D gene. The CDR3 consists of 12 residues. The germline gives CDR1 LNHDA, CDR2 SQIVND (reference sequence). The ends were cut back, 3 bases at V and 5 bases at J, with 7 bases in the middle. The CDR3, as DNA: TGTGCCAGTAGTATCAGAGGGTATGGCTACACCTTC. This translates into CASSIRGYGYTF.

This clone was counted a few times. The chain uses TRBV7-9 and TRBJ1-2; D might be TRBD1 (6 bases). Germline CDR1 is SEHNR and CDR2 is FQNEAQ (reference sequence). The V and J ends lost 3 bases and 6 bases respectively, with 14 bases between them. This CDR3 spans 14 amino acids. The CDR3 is CASSFGLGAHGYTF. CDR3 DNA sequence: TGTGCCAGCAGCTTCGGGTTGGGGGCACATGGCTACACCTTC.

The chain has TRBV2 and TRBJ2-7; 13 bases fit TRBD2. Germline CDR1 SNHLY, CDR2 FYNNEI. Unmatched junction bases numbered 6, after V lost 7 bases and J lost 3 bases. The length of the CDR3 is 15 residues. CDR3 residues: CASTRTSGGNYEQYF. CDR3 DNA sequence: TGTGCCAGCACCCGGACTAGCGGGGGAAACTACGAGCAGTACTTC. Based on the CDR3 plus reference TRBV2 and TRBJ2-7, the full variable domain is EPEVTQTPSHQVTQMGQEVILRCVPISNHLYFYWYRQILGQKVEFLVSFYNNEISEKSEIFDDQFSVERPDGSNFTLKIRSTKLEDSAMYFCASTRTSGGNYEQYFGPGTRLTVT.

The CDR3 sequence is CASSEGSGGQGHQPQHF. CDR3 sequence (DNA): TGCGCCAGCAGCGAGGGATCAGGCGGACAGGGCCATCAGCCCCAGCATTTT. This chain uses TRBV5-1 with TRBJ1-5, with 8 bases lining up with TRBD1. Germline V gene sequence: CDR1 SGHRS, CDR2 YFSETQ. The junction had 14 bases not matched to a gene; V was cut back by 4 bases and J by 5 bases. CDR3 length equals 17 residues.

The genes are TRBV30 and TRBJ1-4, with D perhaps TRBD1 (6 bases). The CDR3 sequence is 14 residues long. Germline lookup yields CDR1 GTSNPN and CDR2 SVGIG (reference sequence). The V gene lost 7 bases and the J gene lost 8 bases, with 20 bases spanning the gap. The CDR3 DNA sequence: TGTGCCTCCACTGGAGCCAACAGGGTCGAAAAACTGTTTTTT. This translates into CASTGANRVEKLFF.

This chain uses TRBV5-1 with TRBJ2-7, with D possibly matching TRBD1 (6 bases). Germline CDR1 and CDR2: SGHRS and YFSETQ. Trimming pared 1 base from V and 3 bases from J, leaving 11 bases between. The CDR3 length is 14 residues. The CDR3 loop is CASSLQSRGYEQYF. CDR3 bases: TGCGCCAGCAGCTTGCAGTCCAGGGGCTACGAGCAGTACTTC. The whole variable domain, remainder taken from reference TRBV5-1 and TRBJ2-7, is KAGVTQTPRYLIKTRGQQVTLSCSPISGHRSVSWYQQTPGQGLQFLFEYFSETQRNKGNFPGRFSGRQFSNSRSEMNVSTLELGDSALYLCASSLQSRGYEQYFGPGTRLTVT.